These 9 T cell receptor beta chains originate from one sample sequenced in a study of cytomegalovirus exposure and HLA in healthy donors. PCR employed 60 Vbeta and 13 Jbeta primers. Clones were sequenced by immunoSEQ multiplex PCR, and TCRdb holds only the in-frame ones, with some missing. In total, the table holds 55,000 to 85,000 clones. Sequenced sample: PBMCs. The receptors here all came from a female donor in good health and CMV-seropositive.

This chain links TRBV11-1 with TRBJ1-1; the D gene is possibly TRBD1 (6 bases). Germline-derived CDR1 and CDR2 are SGHAT and FQDESV (reference sequence). The CDR3 consists of 12 residues. The germline V and J ends were trimmed by 1 base and 8 bases, with 8 bases remaining between them. CDR3 nucleotide sequence: TGTGCCAGCAGCTTAGGGGGGCGCGAAGCTTTCTTT. This sequence encodes CASSLGGREAFF.

The V and J genes are TRBV5-1 and TRBJ2-7; 8 bases agree with TRBD1. The CDR3 is made up of 14 amino acids. V lost 4 bases and J lost 3; bases outside the gene matches: 6. Germline values: CDR1 SGHRS, CDR2 YFSETQ. CDR3 residues: CASSLGQENYEQYF. The CDR3 DNA reads as TGCGCCAGCAGCCTGGGACAGGAAAACTACGAGCAGTACTTC.

The V gene is TRBV30, the J gene TRBJ2-5, with a possible D match to TRBD1 (5 bases). Trimming removed 5 bases at V and 1 base at J, with 14 bases between. There are 14 residues in the CDR3. Germline CDR1 GTSNPN, CDR2 SVGIG (reference sequence). The DNA of the CDR3 is TGTGCCTGGGGAGTAGGGGTCCCCCAAGAGACCCAGTACTTC. It codes for CAWGVGVPQETQYF.

This rearrangement joins TRBV15 to TRBJ1-1; D unclear. There are 16 residues in the CDR3. CDR1 is LNHNV, CDR2 YYDKDF, per germline (reference sequence). V was shortened by 1 base and J by 4 bases, with 16 bases between the two germline ends. Here the CDR3 DNA reads TGTGCCACCAGCAGAGCAGGTTCAGAGGGCGCCACTGAAGCTTTCTTT. It encodes CATSRAGSEGATEAFF.

This chain uses TRBV9 with TRBJ1-2; D call uncertain. From germline, CDR1 is SGDLS and CDR2 YYNGEE. CDR3 length equals 14 residues. Trimming shortened V by 4 bases and J by 2 bases, and 12 bases separated the two germline ends. The CDR3 DNA reads as TGTGCCAGCAGCTCACGTACACCGAACTATGGCTACACCTTC. Translation: CASSSRTPNYGYTF.

V usage is TRBV28 and J usage is TRBJ1-2, with D tentatively TRBD1 (5 bases). This CDR3 has 13 residues. Per germline, CDR1 MDHEN and CDR2 SYDVKM. Trimming removed 6 bases at V and 4 bases at J, with 12 bases between. CDR3: CASRPLDSYGYTF. The CDR3 DNA follows: TGTGCCAGCAGACCACTCGACAGCTATGGCTACACCTTC.

The chain joins TRBV4-1 to TRBJ2-3, with 10 bases identical to TRBD1. V lost 0 bases, J lost 5 bases, and 8 bases stayed unmatched. The CDR3 covers 17 residues. Per the germline V gene, CDR1 is MGHRA and CDR2 is YSYEKL. CDR3 bases: TGCGCCAGCAGCCAAGAAGGGGGGACAGGGGTGGAAGATACGCAGTATTTT. Translation: CASSQEGGTGVEDTQYF.

The chain links TRBV30 to TRBJ2-3, with D perhaps TRBD2 (6 bases). The V end was cut by 3 bases, the J end by 5 bases, with 12 bases between. The CDR3 runs to 13 residues. Germline CDR1 reads GTSNPN; CDR2 reads SVGIG (reference sequence). The CDR3 loop is CAWSQRRVDTQYF. The CDR3 DNA sequence: TGTGCCTGGAGCCAGCGGAGGGTAGATACGCAGTATTTT.

The chain uses TRBV4-3 and TRBJ1-5; D not certain. The CDR3 extends over 13 amino acids. Per the germline V gene, CDR1 is LGHNA and CDR2 is YSLEER. V was clipped by 0 bases and J by 6 bases, with 6 bases between them. This CDR3 is CASSQDLVQPQHF. The CDR3, as DNA: TGCGCCAGCAGCCAAGATCTTGTTCAGCCCCAGCATTTT.